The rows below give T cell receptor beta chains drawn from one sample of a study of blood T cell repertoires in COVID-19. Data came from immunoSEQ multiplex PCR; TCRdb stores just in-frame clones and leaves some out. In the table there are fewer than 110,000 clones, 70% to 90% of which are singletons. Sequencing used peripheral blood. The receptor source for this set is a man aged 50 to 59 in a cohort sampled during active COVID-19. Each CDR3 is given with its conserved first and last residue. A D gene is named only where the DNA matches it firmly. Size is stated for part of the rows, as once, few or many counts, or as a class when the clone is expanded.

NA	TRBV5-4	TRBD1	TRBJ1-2	TGTGCCAGCAGTCCGGGACAGGGGAACTATGGCTACACCTTC	CASSPGQGNYGYTF
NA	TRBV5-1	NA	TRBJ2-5	TGCGCCAGCAGACGCACGGGGGAGTCATGGGAGACCCAGTACTTC	CASRRTGESWETQYF
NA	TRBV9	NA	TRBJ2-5	TGTGCCAGCAGCGTAGATATGGAGACCCAGTACTTC	CASSVDMETQYF
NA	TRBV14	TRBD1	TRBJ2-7	TGTGCCAGCAGCCACAAACACCACGGGACAGGGGGGTACGAGCAGTACTTC	CASSHKHHGTGGYEQYF
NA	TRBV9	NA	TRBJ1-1	TGTGCCAGCAGCGTAGAGAAGGGCCGGGGGGTGAACACTGAAGCTTTCTTT	CASSVEKGRGVNTEAFF
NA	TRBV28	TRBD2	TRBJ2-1	TGTGCCACCATGGGCGGGGGGGACCTAAATGAGCAGTTCTTC	CATMGGGDLNEQFF
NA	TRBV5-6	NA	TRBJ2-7	TGTGCCAGCAGCCGTATCTCCTACGAGCAGTACTTC	CASSRISYEQYF
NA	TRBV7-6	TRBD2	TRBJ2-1	TGTGCCAGCAGCTTCCCGAGCGGGGGGGCCTACAATGAGCAGTTCTTC	CASSFPSGGAYNEQFF
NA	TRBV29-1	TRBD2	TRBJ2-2	TGCAGCGTTGAGCTAGAACGCGGGGGGGCTTCGGGCGGGGAGCTGTTTTTT	CSVELERGGASGGELFF
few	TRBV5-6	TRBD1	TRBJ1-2	TGTGCCAGCAGCACTGGGGACAGGGACTATGGCTACACCTTC	CASSTGDRDYGYTF
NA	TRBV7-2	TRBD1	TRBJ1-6	TGTGCCAGCAAAAGATCCGGGACAGCTTTGTCACCCCTCCACTTT	CASKRSGTALSPLHF
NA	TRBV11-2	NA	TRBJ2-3	TGTGCCAGCAGCTCGCCCTTGCGCCTTAGCACAGATACGCAGTATTTT	CASSSPLRLSTDTQYF
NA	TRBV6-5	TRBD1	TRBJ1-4	TGTGCCAGCAGCCCCTCCGGGACAGCTAATGAAAAACTGTTTTTT	CASSPSGTANEKLFF
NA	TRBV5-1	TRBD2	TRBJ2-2	TGCGCCAGCAGCTTACTAGCGGGGGGCGACACCGGGGAGCTGTTTTTT	CASSLLAGGDTGELFF
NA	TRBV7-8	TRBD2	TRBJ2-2	TGTGCCAGCAGCTTAGGGTCTAGCGGGGCCGGGGAGCTGTTTTTT	CASSLGSSGAGELFF
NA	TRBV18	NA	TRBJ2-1	TGTGCCAGCTCACAGTTGGGGGGGCAGTACAATGAGCAGTTCTTC	CASSQLGGQYNEQFF
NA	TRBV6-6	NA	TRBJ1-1	TGTGCCAGCAGTACATCGGGGAGCGCTGAAGCTTTCTTT	CASSTSGSAEAFF
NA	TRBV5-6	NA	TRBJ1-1	TGTGCCAGCAGCCCCCGGGGGGCCCTGAACACTGAAGCTTTCTTT	CASSPRGALNTEAFF
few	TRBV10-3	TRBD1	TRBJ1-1	TGTGCCATCAGTGCGGCGGACAGGATGAACACTGAAGCTTTCTTT	CAISAADRMNTEAFF
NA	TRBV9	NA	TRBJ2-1	TGTGCCAGCAGCCCGCAGGGGTCCGGGACCACCTCCTACAATGAGCAGTTCTTC	CASSPQGSGTTSYNEQFF
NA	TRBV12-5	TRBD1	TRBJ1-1	TGTGCTAGTGGACAGGGGAGTAACACTGAAGCTTTCTTT	CASGQGSNTEAFF